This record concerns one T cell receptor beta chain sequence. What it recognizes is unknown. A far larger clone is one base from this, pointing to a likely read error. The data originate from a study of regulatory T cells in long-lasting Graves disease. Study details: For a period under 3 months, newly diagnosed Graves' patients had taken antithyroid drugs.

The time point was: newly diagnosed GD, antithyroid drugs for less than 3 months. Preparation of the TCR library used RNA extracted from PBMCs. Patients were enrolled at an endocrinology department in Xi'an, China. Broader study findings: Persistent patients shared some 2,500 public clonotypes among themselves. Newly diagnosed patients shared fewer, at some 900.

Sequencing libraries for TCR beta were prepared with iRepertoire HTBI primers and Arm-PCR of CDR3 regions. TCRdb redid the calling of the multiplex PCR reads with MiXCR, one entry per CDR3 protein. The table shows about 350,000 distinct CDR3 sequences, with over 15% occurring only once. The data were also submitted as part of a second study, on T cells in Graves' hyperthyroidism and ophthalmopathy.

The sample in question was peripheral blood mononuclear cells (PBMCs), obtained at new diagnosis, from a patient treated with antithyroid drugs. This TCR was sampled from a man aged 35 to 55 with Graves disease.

In DNA form, the CDR3 reads TGTGCCAGCAGGCCCCTGGCAGGGGTTAATTCACCCCTCCACTTT. Its protein product is CASRPLAGVNSPLHF. The V call is TRBV2, the J call TRBJ1-6; TRBD1 might be the D (6 bases). Germline CDR1 reads SNHLY; CDR2 reads FYNNEI. The CDR3 totals 15 residues. The germline V and J ends were trimmed by 6 bases and 6 bases, with 15 bases remaining between them.